This TCR beta chain was identified during a study of T cell clonality in common variable immunodeficiency (dated by TCRdb to between 2014 and 2016). For sequencing input, CVID and control samples contributed equivalent amounts of genomic DNA. For every sample, a 60 bp segment covering the rearranged TCRbeta CDR3 region was amplified and then sequenced. The immunoSEQ assay, a bias-corrected multiplex PCR with high-throughput sequencing, was employed for TCRbeta amplification. Per the original workflow: Every unique nucleotide sequence counted as a clone and was annotated with V, D and J genes, copy number and frequency. Sequences were labeled productive if in frame, and non-productive if out of frame or containing stop codons. As previously described, Shannon's entropy was used to calculate clonality. Mean CDR3 Kyte-Doolittle hydropathy was derived from the predicted amino acid sequences of productive clones. Hierarchical clustering of scaled V gene usage was performed with the R hclust function using Manhattan distance and complete linkage. To assess clone sharing by CDR3 amino acid sequence, 12 repertoires per group were resampled over 100 rounds. Repertoires were searched for approximately 70 published EBV-specific and 245 published CMV-specific TCRbeta sequences. A couple of CVID samples that yielded fewer than 10,000 sequences were excluded from the analysis, so fewer than 45 CVID repertoires were retained. The source is immuneACCESS, and TCRdb retained only in-frame sequences with V and J called. Part of the clones is not carried over; for the studies checked, unresolved V genes explain less than half of this, and the remainder is unexplained. Clonal size and the V and J genes are those of that table, whereas D and trimming came from the DNA. The sample has about 59,000 clones on record, with no singletons. The ten biggest clones cover over 0.8% of the sample.

There are a few counts of this clone. Its antigen remains unidentified. A read error is the likely source, as a far larger clone sits one nucleotide away. With the read ending 3 residues before the CDR3 end, the germline J gene is used to fill in that end. What the work shows at the level of the full study, not this receptor alone: Fewer deletions and N-nucleotide insertions were reportedly observed in CVID TCRbeta sequences, and highly modified clones with 13 or more V deletions were reportedly absent from CVID TCRbeta sequences. Despite equal DNA input, controls averaged roughly 80,000 unique sequences per sample versus 30,000 to 40,000 in CVID samples. It was noted by the authors that sequencing of the repertoires of T cell subpopulations would be needed to clarify the cause of the increased clonality in CVID. Fewer TCRbeta clones were shared among CVID subjects than among healthy controls (p < 0.0001). Correlations of repertoire features with clinical complications were constrained by heterogeneity among patients within the CVID cohort. TCRbeta clonality was higher in CVID subjects than in healthy controls (t-test p = 0.018), and the increase was most characteristic of about a third of subjects.

Predominantly Caucasian heritage was noted among both the CVID patients and the healthy controls. From each donor, about 5 to 8.5 ml of heparinized peripheral whole blood was collected. TCRbeta CDR3 repertoires were sequenced from genomic DNA of adults with common variable immune deficiency (CVID) and healthy adult controls. The control group comprised 22 healthy adult volunteers, around 12 female and roughly ten male, aged about 23 to 75 years with a mean age of roughly 35. Diluted blood was density-centrifuged over Hypaque 1077 or Ficoll-Paque to isolate peripheral blood mononuclear cells. Genomic DNA was obtained from unsorted mononuclear cells using either Qiagen column purification or a centrifugation-based method. CDR1 and CDR2, per the germline V gene (reference sequence), are SEHNR and FQNEAQ. There are 15 amino acids in the CDR3, from cysteine to phenylalanine inclusive. Part of the CDR3 DNA is given, 36 bases translated from base 1.

Recombination connected TRBV7-9 to TRBJ2-4; 8 bases in the junction line up with TRBD1. Sequenced input: peripheral blood mononuclear cells. The source of this sequence is a person between 18 and 75 years old in good health. The CDR3 reads as follows: CASSPGQGVSETQYF. The CDR3 DNA, read in part, is TGTGCCAGCAGCCCAGGACAGGGAGTATCAGAGACT.